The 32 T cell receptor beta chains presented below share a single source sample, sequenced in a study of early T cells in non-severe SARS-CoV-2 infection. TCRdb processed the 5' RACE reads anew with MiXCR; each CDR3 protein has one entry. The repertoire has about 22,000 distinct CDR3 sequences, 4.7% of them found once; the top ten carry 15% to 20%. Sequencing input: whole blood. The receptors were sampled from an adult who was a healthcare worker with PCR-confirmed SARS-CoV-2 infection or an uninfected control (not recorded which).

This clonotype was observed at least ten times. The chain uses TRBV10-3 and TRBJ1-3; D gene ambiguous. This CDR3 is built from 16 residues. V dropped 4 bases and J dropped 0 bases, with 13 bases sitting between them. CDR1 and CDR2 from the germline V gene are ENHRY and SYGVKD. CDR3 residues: CAISAGSHFSGNTIYF. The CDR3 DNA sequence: TGTGCCATCAGTGCCGGGTCCCACTTCTCTGGAAACACCATATATTTT.

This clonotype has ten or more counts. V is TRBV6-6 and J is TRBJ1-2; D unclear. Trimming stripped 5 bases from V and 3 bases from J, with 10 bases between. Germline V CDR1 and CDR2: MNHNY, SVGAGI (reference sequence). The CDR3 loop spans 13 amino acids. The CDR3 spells CASSPPGYYGYTF. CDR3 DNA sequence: TGTGCCAGCAGTCCACCGGGGTACTATGGCTACACCTTC.

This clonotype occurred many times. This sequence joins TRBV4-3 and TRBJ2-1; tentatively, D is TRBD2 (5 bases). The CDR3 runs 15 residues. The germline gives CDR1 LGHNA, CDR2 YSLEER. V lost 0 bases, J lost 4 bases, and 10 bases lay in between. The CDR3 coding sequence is TGCGCCAGCAGCCAAGAAGGAGGTATATACAATGAGCAGTTCTTC. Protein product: CASSQEGGIYNEQFF.

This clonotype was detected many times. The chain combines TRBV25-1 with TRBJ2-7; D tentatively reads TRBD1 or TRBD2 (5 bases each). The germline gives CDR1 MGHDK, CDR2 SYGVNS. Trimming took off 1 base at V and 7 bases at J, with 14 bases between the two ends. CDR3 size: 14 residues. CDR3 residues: CASSEWDGPSEQYF. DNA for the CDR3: TGTGCCAGCAGTGAATGGGACGGCCCCTCAGAGCAGTACTTC.

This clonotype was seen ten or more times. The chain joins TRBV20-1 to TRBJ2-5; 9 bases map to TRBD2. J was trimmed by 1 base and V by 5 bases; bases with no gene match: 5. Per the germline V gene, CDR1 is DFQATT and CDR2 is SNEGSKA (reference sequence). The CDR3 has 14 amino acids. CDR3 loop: CSAPPSGVQETQYF. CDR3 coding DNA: TGCAGTGCTCCCCCTAGCGGGGTCCAAGAGACCCAGTACTTC.

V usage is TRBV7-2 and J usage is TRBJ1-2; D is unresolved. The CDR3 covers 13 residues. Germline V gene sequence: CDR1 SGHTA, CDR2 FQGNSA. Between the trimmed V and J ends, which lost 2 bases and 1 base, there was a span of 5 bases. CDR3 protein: CASSLRSNYGYTF. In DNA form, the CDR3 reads TGTGCCAGCAGCTTACGGAGTAACTATGGCTACACCTTC.

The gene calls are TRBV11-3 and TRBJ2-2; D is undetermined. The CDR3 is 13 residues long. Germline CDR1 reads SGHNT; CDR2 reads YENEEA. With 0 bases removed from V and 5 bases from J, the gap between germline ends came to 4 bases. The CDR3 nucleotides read TGTGCCAGCAGCTTAGAAGGAACCGGGGAGCTGTTTTTT. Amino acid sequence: CASSLEGTGELFF.

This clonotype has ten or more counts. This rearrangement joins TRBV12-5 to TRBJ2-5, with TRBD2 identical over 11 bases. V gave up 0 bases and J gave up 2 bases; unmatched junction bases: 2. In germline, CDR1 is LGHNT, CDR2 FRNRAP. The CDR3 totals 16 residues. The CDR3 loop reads CASGLVWTSGQETQYF. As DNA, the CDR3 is TGTGCTAGTGGTTTGGTATGGACTAGCGGGCAAGAGACCCAGTACTTC.

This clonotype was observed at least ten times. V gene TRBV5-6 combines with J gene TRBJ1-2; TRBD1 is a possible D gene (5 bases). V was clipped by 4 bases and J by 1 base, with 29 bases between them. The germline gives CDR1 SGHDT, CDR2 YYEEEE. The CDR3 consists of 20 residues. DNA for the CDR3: TGTGCCAGCAGCCCCCCTCGCCTTCCCGGGGAATACAGGTTTAACTATGGCTACACCTTC. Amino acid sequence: CASSPPRLPGEYRFNYGYTF.

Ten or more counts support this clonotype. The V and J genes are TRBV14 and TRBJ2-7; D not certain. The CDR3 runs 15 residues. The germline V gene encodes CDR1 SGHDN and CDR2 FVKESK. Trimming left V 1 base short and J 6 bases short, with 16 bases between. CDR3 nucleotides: TGTGCCAGCAGCCAAGCGGGCGGCAGAGCATCCGAGCAGTACTTC. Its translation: CASSQAGGRASEQYF.

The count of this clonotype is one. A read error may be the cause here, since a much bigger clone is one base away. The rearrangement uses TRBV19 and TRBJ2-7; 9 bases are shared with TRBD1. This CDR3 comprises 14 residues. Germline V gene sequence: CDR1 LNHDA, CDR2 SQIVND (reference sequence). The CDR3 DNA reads TGTACCAGTTCGACCCGGGACAGGGCAGGGGAGCAGTACTTC. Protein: CTSSTRDRAGEQYF.

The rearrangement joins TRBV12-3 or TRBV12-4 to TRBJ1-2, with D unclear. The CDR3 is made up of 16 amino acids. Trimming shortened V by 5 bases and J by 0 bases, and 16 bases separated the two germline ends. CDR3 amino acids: CASSELGPPTNYGYTF. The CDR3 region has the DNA TGTGCCAGCAGTGAACTAGGGCCGCCTACTAACTATGGCTACACCTTC.

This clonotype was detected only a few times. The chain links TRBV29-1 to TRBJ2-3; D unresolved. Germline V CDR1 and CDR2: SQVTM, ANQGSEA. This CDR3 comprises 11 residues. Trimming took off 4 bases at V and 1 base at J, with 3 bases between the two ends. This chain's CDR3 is CSVVGTDTQYF. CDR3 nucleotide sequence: TGCAGCGTTGTAGGCACAGATACGCAGTATTTT.

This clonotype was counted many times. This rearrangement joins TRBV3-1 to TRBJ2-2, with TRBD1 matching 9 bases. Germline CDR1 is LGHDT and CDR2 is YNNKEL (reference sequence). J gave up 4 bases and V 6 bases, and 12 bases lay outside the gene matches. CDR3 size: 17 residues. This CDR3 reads CASRGIGGQGSTGELFF. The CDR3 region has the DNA TGTGCCAGCAGGGGGATCGGGGGACAGGGAAGCACCGGGGAGCTGTTTTTT.

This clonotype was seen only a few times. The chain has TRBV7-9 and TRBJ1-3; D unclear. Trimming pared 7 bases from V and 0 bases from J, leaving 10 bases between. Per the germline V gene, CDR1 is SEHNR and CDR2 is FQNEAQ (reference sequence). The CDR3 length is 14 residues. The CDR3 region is CASKPVNSGNTIYF. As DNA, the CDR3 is TGTGCCAGCAAGCCTGTTAACTCTGGAAACACCATATATTTT.

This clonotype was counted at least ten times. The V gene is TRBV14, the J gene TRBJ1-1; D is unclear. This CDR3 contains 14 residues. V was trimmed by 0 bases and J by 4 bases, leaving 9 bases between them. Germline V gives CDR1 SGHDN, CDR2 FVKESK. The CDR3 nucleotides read TGTGCCAGCAGCCAAGAAGTCCGGGGCACTGAAGCTTTCTTT. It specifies CASSQEVRGTEAFF.

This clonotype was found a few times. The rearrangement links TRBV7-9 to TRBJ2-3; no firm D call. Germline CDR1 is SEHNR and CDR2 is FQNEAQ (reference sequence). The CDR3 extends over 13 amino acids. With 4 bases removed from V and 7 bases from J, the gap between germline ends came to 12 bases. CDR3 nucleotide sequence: TGTGCCAGCAGCTCTAATATGGGGAATACGCAGTATTTT. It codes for CASSSNMGNTQYF.

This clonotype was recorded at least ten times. The CDR3 DNA sequence: TGCAGCGTTGAAGATCGGGACAGGGGAGGCAATGAGCAGTTCTTC. Its protein is CSVEDRDRGGNEQFF. J is TRBJ2-1 and V is TRBV29-1, with 10 nucleotides matching TRBD1. Germline CDR1 is SQVTM and CDR2 is ANQGSEA. This CDR3 comprises 15 residues. Unmatched junction bases numbered 5, after V lost 0 bases and J lost 6 bases.

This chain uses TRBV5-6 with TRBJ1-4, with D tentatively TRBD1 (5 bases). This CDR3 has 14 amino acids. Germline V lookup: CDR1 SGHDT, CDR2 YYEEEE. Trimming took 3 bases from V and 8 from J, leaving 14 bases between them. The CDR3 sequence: CASSSDSRLEKLFF. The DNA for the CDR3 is TGTGCCAGCAGCTCTGACAGTCGCTTAGAAAAACTGTTTTTT.

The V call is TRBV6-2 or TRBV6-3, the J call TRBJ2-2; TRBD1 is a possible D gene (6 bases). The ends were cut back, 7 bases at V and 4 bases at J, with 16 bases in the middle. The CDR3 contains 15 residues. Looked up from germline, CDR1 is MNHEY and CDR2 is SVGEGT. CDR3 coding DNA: TGTGCCAGCACGCACTCACAGGGATTCACCGGGGAGCTGTTTTTT. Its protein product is CASTHSQGFTGELFF.

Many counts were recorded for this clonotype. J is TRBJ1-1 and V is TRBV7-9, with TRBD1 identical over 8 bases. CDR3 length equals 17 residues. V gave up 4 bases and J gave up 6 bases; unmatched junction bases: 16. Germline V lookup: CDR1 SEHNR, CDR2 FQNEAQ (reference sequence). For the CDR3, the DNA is TGTGCCAGCAGCTCCCGGACAGGGAGTTCAAACAACGCTGAAGCTTTCTTT. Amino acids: CASSSRTGSSNNAEAFF.

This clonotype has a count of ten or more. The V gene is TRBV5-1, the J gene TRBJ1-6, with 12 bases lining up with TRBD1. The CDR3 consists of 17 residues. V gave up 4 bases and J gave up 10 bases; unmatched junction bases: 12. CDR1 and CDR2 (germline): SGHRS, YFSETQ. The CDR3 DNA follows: TGCGCCAGCAGCCCGGGCCCCTATGGGACAGGGGGCTCACCCCTCCACTTT. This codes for CASSPGPYGTGGSPLHF.

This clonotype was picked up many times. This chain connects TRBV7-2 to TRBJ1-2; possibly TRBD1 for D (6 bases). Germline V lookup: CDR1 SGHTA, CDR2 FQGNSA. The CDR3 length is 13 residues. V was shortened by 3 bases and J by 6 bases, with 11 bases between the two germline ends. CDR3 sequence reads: CASSFQGQDGYTF. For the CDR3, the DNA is TGTGCCAGCAGCTTTCAGGGGCAGGATGGCTACACCTTC.

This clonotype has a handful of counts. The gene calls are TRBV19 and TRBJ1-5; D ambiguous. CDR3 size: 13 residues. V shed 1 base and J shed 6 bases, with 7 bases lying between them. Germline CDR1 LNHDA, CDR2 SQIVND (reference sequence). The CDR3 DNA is TGTGCCAGTAGTATAGGAGCACTTCAGCCCCAGCATTTT. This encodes CASSIGALQPQHF.

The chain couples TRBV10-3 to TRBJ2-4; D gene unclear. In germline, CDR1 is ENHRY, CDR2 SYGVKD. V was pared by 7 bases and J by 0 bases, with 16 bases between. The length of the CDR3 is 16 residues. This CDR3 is CAINSWVGVAKNIQYF. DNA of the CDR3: TGTGCCATCAACTCCTGGGTTGGGGTAGCCAAAAACATTCAGTACTTC.

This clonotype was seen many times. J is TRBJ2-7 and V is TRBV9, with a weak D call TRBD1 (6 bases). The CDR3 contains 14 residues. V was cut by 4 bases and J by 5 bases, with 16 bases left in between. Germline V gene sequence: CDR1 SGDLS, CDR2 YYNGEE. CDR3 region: CASSPGASNNEQYF. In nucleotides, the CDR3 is TGTGCCAGCAGCCCAGGGGCCAGCAATAACGAGCAGTACTTC.

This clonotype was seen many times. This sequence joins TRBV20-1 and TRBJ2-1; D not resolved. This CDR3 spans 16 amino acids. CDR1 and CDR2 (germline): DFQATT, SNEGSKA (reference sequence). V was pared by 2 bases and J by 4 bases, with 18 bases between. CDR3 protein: CSARHPARSFYNEQFF. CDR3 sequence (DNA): TGCAGTGCTAGACACCCTGCGCGGAGTTTTTACAATGAGCAGTTCTTC.

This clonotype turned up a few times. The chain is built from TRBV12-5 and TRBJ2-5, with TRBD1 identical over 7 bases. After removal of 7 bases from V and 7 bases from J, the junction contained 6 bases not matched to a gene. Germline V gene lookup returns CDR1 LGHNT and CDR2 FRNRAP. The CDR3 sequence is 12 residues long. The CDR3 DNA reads TGTGCTAGTGCCAGTTCAGGGGGGACCCAGTACTTC. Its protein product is CASASSGGTQYF.

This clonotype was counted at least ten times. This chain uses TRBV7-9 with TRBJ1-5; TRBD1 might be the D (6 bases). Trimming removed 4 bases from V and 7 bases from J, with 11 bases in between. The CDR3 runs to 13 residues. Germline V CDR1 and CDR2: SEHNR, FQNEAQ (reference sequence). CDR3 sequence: CASSSSDRQPQHF. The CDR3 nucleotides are TGTGCCAGCAGCTCCTCCGACAGGCAGCCCCAGCATTTT.

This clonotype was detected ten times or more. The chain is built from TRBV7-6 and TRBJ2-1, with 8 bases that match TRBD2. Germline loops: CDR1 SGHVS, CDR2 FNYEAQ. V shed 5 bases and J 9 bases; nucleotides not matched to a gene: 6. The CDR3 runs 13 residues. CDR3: CASSNGLAAEQFF. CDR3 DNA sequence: TGTGCCAGCAGCAACGGACTAGCCGCTGAGCAGTTCTTC.

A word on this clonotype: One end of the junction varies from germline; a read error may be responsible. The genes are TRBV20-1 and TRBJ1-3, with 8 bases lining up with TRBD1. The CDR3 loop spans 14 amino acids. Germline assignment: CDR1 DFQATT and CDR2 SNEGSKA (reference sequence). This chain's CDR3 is CSASGGADRNNIYF. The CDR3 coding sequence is TGCAGTGCTTCAGGGGGCGCGGATCGAAACAACATATATTTT.

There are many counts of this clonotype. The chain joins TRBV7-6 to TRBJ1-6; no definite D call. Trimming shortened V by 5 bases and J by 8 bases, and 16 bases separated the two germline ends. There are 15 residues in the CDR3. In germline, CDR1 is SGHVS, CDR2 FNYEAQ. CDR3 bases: TGTGCCAGCAGCCAGCTAACCCGACCCGATTCACCCCTCCACTTT. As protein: CASSQLTRPDSPLHF.